The text below deals with one T cell receptor beta chain. No antigen is known for it. These data belong to a study of monozygotic twins with inflammatory bowel disease. Broader study findings: Repertoire similarity did not differ between concordant and discordant twins, possibly owing to limited power. Those with IBD had lower TCRbeta diversity (inverse Simpson) than their healthy co-twins did.

Total RNA amounting to roughly 3,400 ng went into each TCR library. Template switching was used to attach UMIs, which incorporated a 6-nucleotide sample barcode. Using the 5' RACE reads, TCRdb records one entry per CDR3 protein without DNA. The sample's table shows 300,000 to 450,000 distinct CDR3 sequences. Specimen: blood. This sequence was found in a human donor with ulcerative colitis or Crohn's disease, or a healthy co-twin of an affected twin (not recorded which).

The CDR3: CASSYPTGTGIGEQYF. This chain uses TRBV6-5 with TRBJ2-7; TCRdb designates TRBD1, a call that cannot be tested without DNA. This CDR3 spans 16 amino acids. Germline CDR1 is MNHEY and CDR2 is SVGAGI.